This TCR beta chain was sequenced during a study of response to subunit inactivated influenza vaccine. Germline CDR1 reads SGHTA; CDR2 reads FQGNSA. The J segment lost 10 bases and the V segment lost 2 bases, leaving 8 bases of the junction unmatched. The CDR3 has 15 amino acids. A single record per CDR3 protein comes from TCRdb applying MiXCR to the RT-PCR reads. The table records roughly 550,000 distinct CDR3 sequences, roughly 25% of them present only once. These data were also filed under a second study, of T cells expressing NK-cell markers. As that report states: Researchers built TCR beta cDNA using 5'RACE template switching with UMIs.

This TCR came from a man aged 45 to 65 who received an inactivated influenza vaccine. The specimen comprised CD4+ T cells sorted from PBMCs, sampled 12 days after vaccination. This chain joins TRBV7-2 and TRBJ2-1, with 10 bases matching TRBD2. The CDR3 DNA follows: TGTGCCAGCAGCTTAACAATAGCGGGGGGTCGGGAGCAGTTCTTC. Encoded protein: CASSLTIAGGREQFF.